The rows below give T cell receptor beta chains drawn from one sample of a study of identical twins. Via MiXCR, TCRdb re-called the 5' RACE reads, giving one row per CDR3 protein. The sample contains about 520,000 distinct CDR3 sequences, 22% of which appear only once. Another study also made use of these data, one on T cells expressing NK-cell markers.

The specimen was CD4+ T cells sorted from blood. These TCRs come from a woman younger than 30 in good health. Both conserved end residues are part of each CDR3. Fields, in order: clone size, CDR3 length, D gene, V gene, J gene, CDR3 DNA, CDR3 protein. A D gene is named only where the DNA matches it firmly. Size tells how often a clone was seen (once, few, many) or the class of an expanded clone, and some rows leave it out.

few	13	NA	TRBV7-3	TRBJ1-1	TGTGCCAGCAGCCCCAACCCTAACACTGAAGCTTTCTTT	CASSPNPNTEAFF
few	16	NA	TRBV5-6	TRBJ2-5	TGTGCCAGCAGCTCGGCTCAACTAGCCCTCCAAGAGACCCAGTACTTC	CASSSAQLALQETQYF
NA	13	TRBD2	TRBV3-1	TRBJ2-3	TGTGCCAGCAGCCCATGGGGCGGGAGGACGCAGTATTTT	CASSPWGGRTQYF
few	13	NA	TRBV20-1	TRBJ1-5	TGCAGTGCCAGATACAGGGAGAATCAGCCCCAGCAATTT	CSARYRENQPQQF
many	13	NA	TRBV4-2	TRBJ2-5	TGTGCCAGCAGCCAAGATCGATTAGAGACCCAGTACTTC	CASSQDRLETQYF
few	15	TRBD2	TRBV20-1	TRBJ2-1	TGCAGTGCTAGAGCCCGCGGGGGGGCCTACAATGAGCAGTTCTTC	CSARARGGAYNEQFF
NA	16	TRBD2	TRBV5-6	TRBJ2-4	TGTGCCAGCAGCTTGCTGGGGGAGGCAGCGGGAGACATTCAGTACTTC	CASSLLGEAAGDIQYF
NA	17	TRBD2	TRBV9	TRBJ2-1	TGTGCCAGCAGCGTAGTTGGTAGCGGGAGGACCTACAATGAGCAGTTCTTC	CASSVVGSGRTYNEQFF
few	12	TRBD2	TRBV6-1	TRBJ2-1	TGTGCCAGCAGTGACGCACGGCGGGAGAAGTTCTTC	CASSDARREKFF
few	10	NA	TRBV20-1	TRBJ2-5	TGCAGTGCTCTGCAAGAGACCCAGTACTTC	CSALQETQYF
NA	15	NA	TRBV20-1	TRBJ2-3	TGCAGTGCCCCCAACCCCAGACAGTCTACAGATACGCAGTATTTT	CSAPNPRQSTDTQYF